The sequence of this T cell receptor beta chain was determined in a study of blood T cells in healthy people across ages (dated by TCRdb to 2014 to 2015). Context from the whole study: In model experiments, roughly one uniquely barcoded TCR beta cDNA molecule per two T cells was captured by template switching. To avoid experimental bias, donors of different ages were distributed randomly across sequencing lanes. The donors were divided into four age groups: young (average around 16 years), middle-aged (around 41), aged (approximately 59) and long-lived (around 80). For two donors (one aged 18 to 29 and one aged 80 or older), the study analyzed two additional independent replicas of 1 million unique cDNA reads from the same blood draw. The study measured age-related changes in TCR beta repertoire diversity using deep sequencing normalized with unique cDNA molecular identifiers. The research as a whole found: Compared with the aged group, the long-lived group had more naive CD4+ T cells, fewer expanded clones and increased TCR diversity, suggesting age selection. Because the CMV infection status of the donors was unknown, age-related changes in expanded clonotypes may potentially have been confounded. Estimates of total diversity based on one million sequenced T cells were considered lower bounds and underestimates. Bulk unsorted PBMC profiling prevented conclusive comparison of naive and antigen-experienced compartments. As age increased, observed TCR beta diversity per million T cells dropped in a roughly linear way, and a significant reduction was already evident by age 40. A strong correlation was found between observed TCR beta diversity and the percentage of naive T cells measured by flow cytometry.

The 35 to 40 donors, aged about 6 to 95 years, were systemically healthy Caucasian individuals from Russia. Each donor gave around 9.9 milliliters of peripheral blood, collected into EDTA-treated Vacutainer tubes. Ficoll-Paque density-gradient centrifugation was used to isolate PBMCs, with at least 7 million per sample. Total RNA was extracted from PBMCs with Trizol reagent, with at least 6 micrograms obtained per sample. Naive CD45RAhigh/CD27high T cell percentages were measured by flow cytometry on a PBMC aliquot from every donor. As concerns this clonotype: It lacks a known antigen. Qualities for individual bases were not recorded, and no much larger clone is one base off.

The cysteine opens and the phenylalanine closes a CDR3 of 12 amino acids. The sequence is cut down to CDR3 DNA, 36 bases in frame from base 1. V loses 9 bases, J loses 8 bases, and the germline ends lie 16 bases apart. Per the germline V gene, MNHEY is the CDR1 and SVGAGI is the CDR2. Libraries came from 5' RACE. TCRdb lists the instrument as Illumina HiSeq 2500. The second PCR ran for about 7 to 11 cycles and used a J-beta primer mix along with a sample-barcoded 5' primer. Each TCR beta cDNA molecule received a unique molecular identifier from a template-switch 5' adaptor carrying 12 random nucleotides. At least 2.5 million CDR3-containing paired-end reads were obtained from each sample. First-strand cDNA synthesis was performed from all RNA using the Mint cDNA synthesis kit, with priming by a TRBC-specific oligonucleotide. After uracil-DNA glycosylase treatment, a first 18-cycle PCR used universal primers M1SS and BC2_uni_R on all cDNA. Concerning the study's data processing: For normalization, 1 million high-quality reads, each with a distinct molecular identifier, were randomly selected from each sample. Reads sharing molecular identifiers were discarded rather than binned into consensus sequences. MiTCR, with a Q25 quality threshold and the strictest error-elimination algorithm, was used for CDR3 identification, clonotype clustering and error correction. A nonparametric unseen species model with Euler transformation was used to estimate a lower bound on total TCR beta diversity. TCRdb cleaned the public reads at Q25 with fastp, built clones with MiXCR and kept in-frame beta chains. Entries are consolidated by CDR3 protein sequence, retaining the most common genes and DNA. TCRdb, not the original authors, processed these V and J calls. The table for this sample lists about 620,000 distinct CDR3 sequences; 21% of them were counted only once. The top ten clones comprise roughly 3.6% of the sample.

The V gene is TRBV6-5 and the J gene is TRBJ1-2, with the D gene not confidently named. This sequence originates from a man between 65 and 85 years old in good health. The specimen was blood. CDR3 loop: CASTTGDLGYTF. The DNA sequence is given as TGTGCCAGTACTACGGGTGACTTGGGCTACACCTTC.